Listed here are 14 T cell receptor beta chains from one sample, sequenced in a study of T-cell memory formation after mild COVID-19 (dated by TCRdb to the early 2020s). Library preparation employed 5' RACE. Sequencing relied on an Illumina NovaSeq 6000. TCRdb reworked the public reads: Q25 trimming with fastp, MiXCR clone assembly, productive beta chains retained. Merged by CDR3 protein, the rows form single entries marked with the most common genes and DNA. Here the sample has some 200,000 distinct CDR3 sequences; 7.5% to 10% occur a single time. The ten biggest clones cover 3.5% to 4% of the sample. Sequencing was done on a sample of PBMCs or a T cell subset sorted from them (not recorded which). The receptors here all came from a man younger than 35 who had mild COVID-19 (a few samples of this study predate the infection). The sample titles of this study are shuffled in the database, so cell type and time point are left out; the donor was told from shared clones.

The V and J genes are TRBV20-1 and TRBJ1-2, with D unclear. The germline V gene encodes CDR1 DFQATT and CDR2 SNEGSKA (reference sequence). The germline V and J ends were trimmed by 0 bases and 8 bases, with 10 bases remaining between them. The CDR3 covers 12 residues. CDR3 nucleotides: TGCAGTGCTAGAGATAACACGAGGGGCTACACCTTC. Translated: CSARDNTRGYTF.

The chain couples TRBV7-8 to TRBJ2-2; no clear D. Deletions cut 2 bases from V and 4 bases from J, with 8 bases between. Germline-derived CDR1 and CDR2 are SGHVS and FQNEAQ. The CDR3 runs 14 residues. CDR3 coding DNA: TGTGCCAGCAGCTTATCTCAGCCCACCGGGGAGCTGTTTTTT. As protein: CASSLSQPTGELFF.

This chain uses TRBV18 with TRBJ2-3; no firm D call. This CDR3 contains 16 residues. Between the trimmed V and J ends, which lost 3 bases and 1 base, there was a span of 14 bases. Germline CDR1 is KGHSH and CDR2 is LQKENI. Here the CDR3 reads CASSPPGSARTDTQYF. The CDR3 region has the DNA TGTGCCAGCTCACCCCCAGGCTCGGCTCGCACAGATACGCAGTATTTT.

This clonotype has more than one count but fewer than ten. This rearrangement joins TRBV16 to TRBJ1-5; TRBD1 matches at 11 bases. The germline CDR1 and CDR2 sequences are KGHSY and FQNENV. This CDR3 is 13 amino acids long. The J segment lost 7 bases and the V segment lost 7 bases, leaving 3 bases of the junction unmatched. The CDR3 DNA sequence: TGTGCCAGCAAAGGGACAGGGGGACAGCCCCAGCATTTT. It translates to CASKGTGGQPQHF.

This clonotype has at least ten counts. CDR3 DNA sequence: TGTGCCAGCAGTTGGGAGGACAACTCACCCCTCCACTTT. Residues: CASSWEDNSPLHF. The chain couples TRBV12-3 or TRBV12-4 to TRBJ1-6; D possibly corresponds to TRBD1 (5 bases). The CDR3 runs 13 residues. The V gene lost 4 bases and the J gene lost 10 bases, with 11 bases spanning the gap.

This clonotype was recorded a few times. V gene TRBV9 combines with J gene TRBJ1-1; D is possibly TRBD1 (5 bases). Germline-derived CDR1 and CDR2 are SGDLS and YYNGEE. The CDR3 runs to 14 residues. V lost 3 bases, J lost 1 base, and 10 bases lay in between. Written as DNA, the CDR3 is TGTGCCAGCAGCGGCCGGGGGTCGAACACTGAAGCTTTCTTT. Translated: CASSGRGSNTEAFF.

The J gene is TRBJ1-3, the V gene TRBV5-6, with a tentative D call TRBD1 (5 bases). Germline CDR1 is SGHDT and CDR2 is YYEEEE. The V and J ends lost 0 bases and 0 bases respectively, with 10 bases between them. The CDR3 has 16 amino acids. Here the CDR3 DNA reads TGTGCCAGCAGCTTGGCCATGGGGCTCTCTGGAAACACCATATATTTT. This codes for CASSLAMGLSGNTIYF. The full variable domain, with the rest looked up from reference TRBV5-6 and TRBJ1-3, is DAGVTQSPTHLIKTRGQQVTLRCSPKSGHDTVSWYQQALGQGPQFIFQYYEEEERQRGNFPDRFSGHQFPNYSSELNVNALLLGDSALYLCASSLAMGLSGNTIYFGEGSWLTVV.

This clonotype was seen a handful of times. The rearrangement joins TRBV20-1 to TRBJ2-2; perhaps TRBD2 as D (5 bases). V lost 0 bases and J 7 bases, leaving 15 bases between the germline ends. CDR3 length: 15 residues. CDR1 DFQATT and CDR2 SNEGSKA come from the germline V gene (reference sequence). The CDR3 DNA reads TGCAGTGCTAGAGATCCGGGGTTGGGGTTCGGGGAGCTGTTTTTT. It yields the protein CSARDPGLGFGELFF.

CDR3: CSARDTGHEQYV. DNA for the CDR3: TGCAGTGCTAGAGATACAGGGCACGAGCAGTACGTC. The chain joins TRBV20-1 to TRBJ2-7, with D possibly being TRBD1 (6 bases). V was cut by 0 bases and J by 5 bases, with 8 bases left in between. Looked up from germline, CDR1 is DFQATT and CDR2 is SNEGSKA (reference sequence). The CDR3 runs to 12 residues.

V is TRBV28 and J is TRBJ2-7; the match to TRBD1 covers 10 bases. Germline V gene lookup returns CDR1 MDHEN and CDR2 SYDVKM. The V and J ends lost 6 bases and 4 bases, in that order; junction bases with no gene match: 9. The CDR3 sequence is 15 residues long. CDR3 sequence (DNA): TGTGCCAGCAGGGCCGGGACAGGGGTACAGTACGAGCAGTACGTC. As protein: CASRAGTGVQYEQYV.

In its sample, this clonotype was seen a few times. The J gene is TRBJ2-5, the V gene TRBV5-4, with 11 bases that match TRBD1. The CDR3 has 16 amino acids. The ends lost 3 bases at V and 2 bases at J; junction bases unmatched: 6. Germline-derived CDR1 and CDR2 are SGHNT and YYREEE (reference sequence). In nucleotides, the CDR3 is TGTGCCAGCAGCTCGGTAGGGACAGGGGGTCAAGAGACCCAGTACTTC. Encoded protein: CASSSVGTGGQETQYF.

This clonotype appeared a few times. The rearrangement joins TRBV5-1 to TRBJ2-6, with 7 positions matching TRBD1. From germline, CDR1 is SGHRS and CDR2 YFSETQ. V trimming: 3 bases; J trimming: 0 bases; junction bases outside the gene matches: 3. The CDR3 has 16 residues. The CDR3 sequence is CASSSGTDSGANVLTF. DNA for the CDR3: TGCGCCAGCAGCTCCGGGACAGACTCTGGGGCCAACGTCCTGACTTTC.

The chain joins TRBV6-5 to TRBJ2-5; a possible D gene is TRBD1 (6 bases). The CDR3 sequence is 13 residues long. Trimming cost V 6 bases and J 1 base, with 9 bases left between them. Germline values: CDR1 MNHEY, CDR2 SVGAGI. CDR3 sequence reads: CASRLQGQETQYF. The DNA of the CDR3 is TGTGCCAGCAGACTACAGGGCCAAGAGACCCAGTACTTC.

This clonotype was recorded a few times. The rearrangement links TRBV6-6 to TRBJ1-3, with 7 positions matching TRBD1. Germline V CDR1 and CDR2: MNHNY, SVGAGI (reference sequence). This CDR3 comprises 13 residues. After removal of 7 bases from V and 2 bases from J, the junction contained 2 bases not matched to a gene. In nucleotides, the CDR3 is TGTGCCAGCATCGACAGGGCTGGAAACACCATATATTTT. It yields the protein CASIDRAGNTIYF.